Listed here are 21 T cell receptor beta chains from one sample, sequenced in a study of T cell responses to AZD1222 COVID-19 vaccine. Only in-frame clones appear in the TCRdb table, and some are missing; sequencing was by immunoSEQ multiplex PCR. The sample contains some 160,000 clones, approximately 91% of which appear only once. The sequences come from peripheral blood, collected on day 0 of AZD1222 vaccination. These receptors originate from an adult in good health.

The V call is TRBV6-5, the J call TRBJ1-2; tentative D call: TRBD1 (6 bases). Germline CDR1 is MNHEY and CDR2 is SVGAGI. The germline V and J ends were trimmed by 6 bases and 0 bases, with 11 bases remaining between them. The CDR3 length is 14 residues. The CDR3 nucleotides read TGTGCCAGCAGGAGGACAGCTTCTAACTATGGCTACACCTTC. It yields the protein CASRRTASNYGYTF.

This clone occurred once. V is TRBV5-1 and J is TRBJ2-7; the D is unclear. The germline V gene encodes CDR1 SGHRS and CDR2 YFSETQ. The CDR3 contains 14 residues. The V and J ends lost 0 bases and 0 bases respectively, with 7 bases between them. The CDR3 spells CASSLGRSSYEQYF. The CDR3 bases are TGCGCCAGCAGCTTGGGAAGGTCCTCCTACGAGCAGTACTTC. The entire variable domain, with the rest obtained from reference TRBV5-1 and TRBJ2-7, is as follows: KAGVTQTPRYLIKTRGQQVTLSCSPISGHRSVSWYQQTPGQGLQFLFEYFSETQRNKGNFPGRFSGRQFSNSRSEMNVSTLELGDSALYLCASSLGRSSYEQYFGPGTRLTVT.

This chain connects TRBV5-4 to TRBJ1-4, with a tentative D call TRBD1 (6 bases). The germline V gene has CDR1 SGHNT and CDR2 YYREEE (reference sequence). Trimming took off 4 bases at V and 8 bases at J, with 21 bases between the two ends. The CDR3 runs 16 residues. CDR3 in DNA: TGTGCCAGCAGCGCCGCGACAGGAAGCGGCCGAGAAAAACTGTTTTTT. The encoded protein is CASSAATGSGREKLFF.

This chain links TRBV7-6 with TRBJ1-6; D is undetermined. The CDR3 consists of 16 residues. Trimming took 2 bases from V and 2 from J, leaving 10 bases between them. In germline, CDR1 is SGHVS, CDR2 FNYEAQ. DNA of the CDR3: TGTGCCAGCAGCTTAAGAGAAGGACCCTATAATTCACCCCTCCACTTT. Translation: CASSLREGPYNSPLHF.

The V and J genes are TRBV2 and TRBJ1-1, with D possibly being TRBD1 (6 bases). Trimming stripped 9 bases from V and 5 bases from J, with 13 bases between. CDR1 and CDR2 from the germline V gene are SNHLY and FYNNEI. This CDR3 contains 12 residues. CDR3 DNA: TGTGCCAGTGCTACAGGGACTACTGAAGCTTTCTTT. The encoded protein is CASATGTTEAFF.

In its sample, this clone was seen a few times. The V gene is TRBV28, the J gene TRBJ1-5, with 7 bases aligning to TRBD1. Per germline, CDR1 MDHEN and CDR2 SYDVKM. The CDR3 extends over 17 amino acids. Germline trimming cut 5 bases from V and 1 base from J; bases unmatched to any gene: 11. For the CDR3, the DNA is TGTGCCAGCAGTCTTGGGGCCCCACAGGGGAGCAATCAGCCCCAGCATTTT. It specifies CASSLGAPQGSNQPQHF.

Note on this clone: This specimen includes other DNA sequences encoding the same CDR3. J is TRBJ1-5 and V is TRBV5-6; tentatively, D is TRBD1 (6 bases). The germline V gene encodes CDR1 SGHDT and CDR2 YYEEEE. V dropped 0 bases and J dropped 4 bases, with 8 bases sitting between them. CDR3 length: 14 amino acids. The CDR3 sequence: CASSLGGGNQPQHF. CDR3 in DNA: TGTGCCAGCAGCTTGGGAGGGGGAAATCAGCCCCAGCATTTT. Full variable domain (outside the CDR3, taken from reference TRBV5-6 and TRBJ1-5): DAGVTQSPTHLIKTRGQQVTLRCSPKSGHDTVSWYQQALGQGPQFIFQYYEEEERQRGNFPDRFSGHQFPNYSSELNVNALLLGDSALYLCASSLGGGNQPQHFGDGTRLSIL.

The CDR3 DNA reads as TGTGCCAGCAGTCCCGTCGGGGCAGGGCGCATTGGGGCTTTCTTT. As protein: CASSPVGAGRIGAFF. The rearrangement joins TRBV28 to TRBJ1-1; weak D call: TRBD1 (5 bases). CDR3 length: 15 amino acids. Germline loops: CDR1 MDHEN, CDR2 SYDVKM. The V gene lost 5 bases and the J gene lost 11 bases, with 24 bases spanning the gap.

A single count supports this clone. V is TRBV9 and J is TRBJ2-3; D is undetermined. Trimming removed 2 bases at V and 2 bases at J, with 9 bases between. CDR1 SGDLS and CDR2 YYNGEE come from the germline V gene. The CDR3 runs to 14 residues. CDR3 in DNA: TGTGCCAGCAGCGTTGGACCGACCACAGATACGCAGTATTTT. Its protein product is CASSVGPTTDTQYF. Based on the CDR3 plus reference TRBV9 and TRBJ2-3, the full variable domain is DSGVTQTPKHLITATGQRVTLRCSPRSGDLSVYWYQQSLDQGLQFLIQYYNGEERAKGNILERFSAQQFPDLHSELNLSSLELGDSALYFCASSVGPTTDTQYFGPGTRLTVL.

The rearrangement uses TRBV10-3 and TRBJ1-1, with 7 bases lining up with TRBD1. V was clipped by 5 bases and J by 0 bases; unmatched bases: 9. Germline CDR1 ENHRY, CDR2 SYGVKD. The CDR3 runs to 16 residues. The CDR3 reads CAISRTGEGVNTEAFF. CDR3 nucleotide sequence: TGTGCCATCAGTCGGACAGGAGAAGGGGTGAACACTGAAGCTTTCTTT.

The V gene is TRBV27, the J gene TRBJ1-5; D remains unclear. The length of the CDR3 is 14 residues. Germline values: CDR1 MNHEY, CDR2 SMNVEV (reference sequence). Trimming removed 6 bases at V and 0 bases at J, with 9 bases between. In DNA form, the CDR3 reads TGTGCCAGCAGGCGCCACGATAGCAATCAGCCCCAGCATTTT. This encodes CASRRHDSNQPQHF.

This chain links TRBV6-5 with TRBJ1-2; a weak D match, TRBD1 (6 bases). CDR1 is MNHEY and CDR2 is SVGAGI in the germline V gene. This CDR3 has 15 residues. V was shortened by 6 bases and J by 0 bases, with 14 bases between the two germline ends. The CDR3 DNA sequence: TGTGCCAGCAGAACGGGGGGGGCTTCTAACTATGGCTACACCTTC. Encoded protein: CASRTGGASNYGYTF.

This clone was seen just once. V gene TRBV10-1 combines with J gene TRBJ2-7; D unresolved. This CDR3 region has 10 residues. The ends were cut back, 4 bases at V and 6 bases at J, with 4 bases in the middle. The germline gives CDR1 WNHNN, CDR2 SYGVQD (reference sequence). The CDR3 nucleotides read TGCGCCAGCAGTGGGGGCGAGCAGTACTTC. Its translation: CASSGGEQYF.

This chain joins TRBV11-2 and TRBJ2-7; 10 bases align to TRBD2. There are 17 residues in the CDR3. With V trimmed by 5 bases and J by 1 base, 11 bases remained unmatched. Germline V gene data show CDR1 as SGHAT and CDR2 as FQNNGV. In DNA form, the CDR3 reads TGTGCCAGCAGCCAAACTAGCGGGATAATTGAATCCTACGAGCAGTACTTC. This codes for CASSQTSGIIESYEQYF.

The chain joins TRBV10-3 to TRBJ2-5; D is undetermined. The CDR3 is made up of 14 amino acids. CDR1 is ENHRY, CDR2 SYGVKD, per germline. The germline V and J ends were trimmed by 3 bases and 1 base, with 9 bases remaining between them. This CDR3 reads CAISDEQLQETQYF. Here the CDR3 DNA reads TGTGCCATCAGTGATGAACAGCTCCAAGAGACCCAGTACTTC.

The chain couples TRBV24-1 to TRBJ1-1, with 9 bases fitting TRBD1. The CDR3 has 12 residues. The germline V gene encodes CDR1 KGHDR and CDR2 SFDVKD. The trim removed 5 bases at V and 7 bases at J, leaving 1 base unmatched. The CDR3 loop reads CATSGQGDEAFF. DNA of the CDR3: TGTGCCACCAGTGGACAGGGGGATGAAGCTTTCTTT.

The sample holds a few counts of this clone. CDR3 bases: TGCGCCAGCAGCCGGGACACCAACTATGGCTACACCTTC. It yields the protein CASSRDTNYGYTF. The V and J genes are TRBV5-1 and TRBJ1-2, with D possibly being TRBD1 (6 bases). Germline CDR1 SGHRS, CDR2 YFSETQ. The CDR3 length is 13 residues. The germline V and J ends were trimmed by 4 bases and 2 bases, with 9 bases remaining between them.

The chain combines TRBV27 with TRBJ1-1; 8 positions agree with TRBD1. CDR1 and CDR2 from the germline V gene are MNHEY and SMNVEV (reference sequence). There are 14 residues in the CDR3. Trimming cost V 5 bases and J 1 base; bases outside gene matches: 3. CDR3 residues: CASSAGTGNTEAFF. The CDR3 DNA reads TGTGCCAGCAGTGCGGGGACAGGGAACACTGAAGCTTTCTTT.

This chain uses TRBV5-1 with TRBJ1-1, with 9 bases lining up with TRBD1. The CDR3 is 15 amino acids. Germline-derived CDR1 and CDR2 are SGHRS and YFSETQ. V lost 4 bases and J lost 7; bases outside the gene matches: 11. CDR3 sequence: CASSPGQGNLGEAFF. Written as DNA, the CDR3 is TGCGCCAGCAGCCCGGGACAGGGAAATCTGGGTGAAGCTTTCTTT. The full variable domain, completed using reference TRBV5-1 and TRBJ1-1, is KAGVTQTPRYLIKTRGQQVTLSCSPISGHRSVSWYQQTPGQGLQFLFEYFSETQRNKGNFPGRFSGRQFSNSRSEMNVSTLELGDSALYLCASSPGQGNLGEAFFGQGTRLTVV.

The CDR3 DNA follows: TGCAGCGTGGTCGGGGTGCTTGGCTACACCTTC. Translated: CSVVGVLGYTF. This sequence joins TRBV29-1 and TRBJ1-2; D is unresolved. Germline values: CDR1 SQVTM, CDR2 ANQGSEA. V dropped 6 bases and J dropped 7 bases, with 12 bases sitting between them. The CDR3 contains 11 residues.

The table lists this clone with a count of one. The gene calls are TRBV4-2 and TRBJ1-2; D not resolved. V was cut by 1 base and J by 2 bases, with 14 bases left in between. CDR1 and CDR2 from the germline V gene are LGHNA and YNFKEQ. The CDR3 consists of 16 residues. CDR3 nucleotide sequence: TGTGCCAGCAGCCAAGGTGGCGGCCGTCAGAACTATGGCTACACCTTC. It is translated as CASSQGGGRQNYGYTF.